This T cell receptor (beta chain) was identified in a study of blood T cells in healthy people across ages. Findings of the study overall: Older age coincided with a roughly linear decline in TCR beta diversity per million T cells.

Germline V gene lookup returns CDR1 SQVTM and CDR2 ANQGSEA. Losses at the gene ends were 6 bases for V and 4 bases for J; bases not matched to a gene: 4. CDR3 length: 13 residues. This clonotype has more than one count but fewer than ten. As yet, its antigen is unknown. Primers used in a second PCR of about 6 to 11 cycles were a sample-barcoded 5' primer and a J-beta primer mix. Template switching added a 12-random-nucleotide identifier to every cDNA molecule. TCRdb used MiXCR to reprocess the 5' RACE reads, holding one entry per CDR3 protein. The sample includes approximately 800,000 distinct CDR3 sequences, about 48% seen only once; the top ten take roughly 37%.

Sample: blood. The origin of this receptor is a man older than 75 in good health. The chain joins TRBV29-1 to TRBJ2-1, with 9 bases that match TRBD1. The CDR3 region is CSVSGTGYNEQFF. The CDR3 nucleotides are TGCAGCGTCTCCGGGACAGGGTACAATGAGCAGTTCTTC.